These 9 T cell receptor beta chains were sequenced from one sample in a study of regulatory dendritic cells for organ transplantation. Sorted subsets were CFSE-labeled and cultured less than 6 days with allogeneic dendritic cells. Profiled with immunoSEQ multiplex PCR; TCRdb holds only in-frame clones, not every one. The sample holds 10,000 to 11,000 clones, about 71% seen once. Their recognized antigens are unknown. Specimen: naive CD4+ T cells from blood cultured with dendritic cells. Sample subset: CD45RA+ naive T cells. The receptors were sampled from a human donor in good health.

This clone was observed a few times. The CDR3: CASSPQGWTEAFF. CDR3 coding DNA: TGTGCCAGCTCACCACAGGGGTGGACTGAAGCTTTCTTT. The rearrangement links TRBV18 to TRBJ1-1, with D perhaps matching TRBD1 (5 bases). The germline V gene encodes CDR1 KGHSH and CDR2 LQKENI. The CDR3 runs to 13 residues. The V end lost 1 base, the J end lost 5 bases, and 8 bases lay between the germline ends.

The chain uses TRBV5-4 and TRBJ2-3, with 11 nucleotides matching TRBD2. This CDR3 has 16 residues. Germline-derived CDR1 and CDR2 are SGHNT and YYREEE (reference sequence). V was pared by 4 bases and J by 7 bases, with 11 bases of the junction left unmatched. Written as DNA, the CDR3 is TGTGCCAGCAGCCCCTCTAGCGGGGGGAGTGGGAATACGCAGTATTTT. This codes for CASSPSSGGSGNTQYF.

This clone showed up just once. V is TRBV2 and J is TRBJ2-5, with TRBD1 identical over 8 bases. V lost 6 bases to trimming and J lost 3 bases; unmatched junction nucleotides: 12. The V gene's germline CDR1 is SNHLY and CDR2 FYNNEI. The CDR3 spans 16 residues. The CDR3 region is CASSPQGALAEETQYF. The CDR3 nucleotides read TGTGCCAGCAGCCCCCAGGGGGCCCTAGCCGAAGAGACCCAGTACTTC.

Only a few counts were recorded for this clone. This rearrangement joins TRBV5-1 to TRBJ2-1; TRBD2 aligns across 12 bases. Germline assignment: CDR1 SGHRS and CDR2 YFSETQ. This CDR3 has 15 residues. Trimming took 1 base from V and 7 from J; bases not matched to a gene: 3. This CDR3 reads CASSLLAGGSNEQFF. CDR3 coding DNA: TGCGCCAGCAGCTTGCTAGCGGGGGGGTCGAATGAGCAGTTCTTC.

The V call is TRBV2, the J call TRBJ2-2; 11 positions agree with TRBD2. The V and J ends lost 7 bases and 1 base, in that order; junction bases with no gene match: 14. The germline V gene encodes CDR1 SNHLY and CDR2 FYNNEI. The CDR3 consists of 19 residues. The CDR3 nucleotides read TGTGCCAGCAAGAGCCCGTCTAGCGGGGGGCTGATGAACACCGGGGAGCTGTTTTTT. Its translation is CASKSPSSGGLMNTGELFF.

The chain carries TRBV15 and TRBJ2-2; a weak D match, TRBD2 (6 bases). The CDR3 extends over 17 amino acids. Germline CDR1 LNHNV, CDR2 YYDKDF (reference sequence). Trimming stripped 1 base from V and 0 bases from J, with 12 bases between. CDR3 DNA: TGTGCCACCAGCAGAGTTCGCGGGGCGACGAACACCGGGGAGCTGTTTTTT. Translated, it gives CATSRVRGATNTGELFF.

The chain carries TRBV15 and TRBJ2-5; D unresolved. Between the trimmed V and J ends, which lost 0 bases and 3 bases, there was a span of 11 bases. Germline assignment: CDR1 LNHNV and CDR2 YYDKDF (reference sequence). CDR3 length: 15 amino acids. In DNA form, the CDR3 reads TGTGCCACCAGCAGAGAGAGTCTTATTAAAGAGACCCAGTACTTC. As protein: CATSRESLIKETQYF.

This clone appeared a few times. The V and J genes are TRBV7-8 and TRBJ2-1; TRBD2 might be the D (6 bases). Germline V gene data show CDR1 as SGHVS and CDR2 as FQNEAQ. The V end lost 1 base, the J end lost 7 bases, and 14 bases lay between the germline ends. The CDR3 loop spans 15 amino acids. CDR3 residues: CASSLVTGTWNEQFF. DNA of the CDR3: TGTGCCAGCAGCTTAGTCACCGGGACTTGGAATGAGCAGTTCTTC. The full variable domain, its missing parts supplied by reference TRBV7-8 and TRBJ2-1, is GAGVSQSPRYKVAKRGQDVALRCDPISGHVSLFWYQQALGQGPEFLTYFQNEAQLDKSGLPSDRFFAERPEGSVSTLKIQRTQQEDSAVYLCASSLVTGTWNEQFFGPGTRLTVL.

The chain links TRBV9 to TRBJ2-6, with a tentative D call TRBD2 (6 bases). CDR1 and CDR2 from the germline V gene are SGDLS and YYNGEE. V was pared by 3 bases and J by 0 bases, with 13 bases between. This CDR3 is built from 17 residues. CDR3 in DNA: TGTGCCAGCAGCGCCGATGTACTAGCCTCTGGGGCCAACGTCCTGACTTTC. It encodes CASSADVLASGANVLTF. Looking up the rest from reference TRBV9 and TRBJ2-6 gives the full variable domain: DSGVTQTPKHLITATGQRVTLRCSPRSGDLSVYWYQQSLDQGLQFLIQYYNGEERAKGNILERFSAQQFPDLHSELNLSSLELGDSALYFCASSADVLASGANVLTFGAGSRLTVL.